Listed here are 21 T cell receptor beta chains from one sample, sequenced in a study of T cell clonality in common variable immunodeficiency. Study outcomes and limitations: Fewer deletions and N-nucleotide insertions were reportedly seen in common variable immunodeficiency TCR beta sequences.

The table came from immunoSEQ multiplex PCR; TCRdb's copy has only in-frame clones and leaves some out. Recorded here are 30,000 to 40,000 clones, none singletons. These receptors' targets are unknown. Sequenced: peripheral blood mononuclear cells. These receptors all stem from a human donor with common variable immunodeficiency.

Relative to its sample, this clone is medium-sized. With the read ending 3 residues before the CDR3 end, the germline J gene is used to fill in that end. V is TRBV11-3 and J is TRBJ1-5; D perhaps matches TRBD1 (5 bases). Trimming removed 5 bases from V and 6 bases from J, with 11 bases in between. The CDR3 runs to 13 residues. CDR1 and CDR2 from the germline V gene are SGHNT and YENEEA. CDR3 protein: CASSARGGQPQHF. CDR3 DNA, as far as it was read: TGTGCCAGCAGCGCCCGGGGGGGTCAGCCC.

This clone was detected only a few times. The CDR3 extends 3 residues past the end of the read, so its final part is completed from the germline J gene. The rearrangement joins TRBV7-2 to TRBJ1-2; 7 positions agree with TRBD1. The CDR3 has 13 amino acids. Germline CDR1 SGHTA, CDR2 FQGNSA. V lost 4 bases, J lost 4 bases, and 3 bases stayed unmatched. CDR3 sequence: CASSSGQIYGYTF. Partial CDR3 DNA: TGTGCCAGCAGCTCGGGACAGATCTATGGC.

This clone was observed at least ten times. The DNA read from the CDR3 is TGTGCCAGCAGCTCCTGGACTAGCGGGGGGGGCGAG. Residues: CASSSWTSGGGE. The CDR3 as a whole reads CASSSWTSGGGEQYF. J is TRBJ2-7 and V is TRBV7-2; 15 bases agree with TRBD2. The read terminates 3 residues ahead of where the CDR3 ends, so the germline J gene completes it. The V segment lost 4 bases and the J segment 6 bases; nucleotides outside the gene matches: 4. This CDR3 comprises 15 residues. Germline CDR1 reads SGHTA; CDR2 reads FQGNSA.

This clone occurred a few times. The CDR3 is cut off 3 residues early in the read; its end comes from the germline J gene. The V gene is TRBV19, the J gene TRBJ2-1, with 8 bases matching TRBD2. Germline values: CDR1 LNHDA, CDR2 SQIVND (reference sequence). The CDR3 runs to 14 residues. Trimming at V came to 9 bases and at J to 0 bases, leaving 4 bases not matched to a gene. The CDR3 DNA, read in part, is TGTGCCAGCCGGGGGACTAGCTCCTACAATGAG. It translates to CASRGTSSYNE. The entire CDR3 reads CASRGTSSYNEQFF.

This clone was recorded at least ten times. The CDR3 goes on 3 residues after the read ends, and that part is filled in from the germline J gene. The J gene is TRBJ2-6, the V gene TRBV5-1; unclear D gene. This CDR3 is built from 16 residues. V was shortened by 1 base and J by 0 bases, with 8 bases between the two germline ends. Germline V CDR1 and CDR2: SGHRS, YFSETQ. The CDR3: CASSLSGVSGANVLTF. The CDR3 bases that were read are TGCGCCAGCAGCTTGTCAGGAGTCTCTGGGGCCAACGTC. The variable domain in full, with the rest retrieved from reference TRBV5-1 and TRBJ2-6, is KAGVTQTPRYLIKTRGQQVTLSCSPISGHRSVSWYQQTPGQGLQFLFEYFSETQRNKGNFPGRFSGRQFSNSRSEMNVSTLELGDSALYLCASSLSGVSGANVLTFGAGSRLTVL.

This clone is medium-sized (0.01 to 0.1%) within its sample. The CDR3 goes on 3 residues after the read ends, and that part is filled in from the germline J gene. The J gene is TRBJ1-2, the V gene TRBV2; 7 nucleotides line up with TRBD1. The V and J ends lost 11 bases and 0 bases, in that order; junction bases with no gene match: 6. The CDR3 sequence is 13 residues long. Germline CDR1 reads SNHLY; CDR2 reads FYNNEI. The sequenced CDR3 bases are TGTGCCGGAGGGACAGTTGCTAACTATGGC. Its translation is CAGGTVANYG. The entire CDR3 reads CAGGTVANYGYTF.

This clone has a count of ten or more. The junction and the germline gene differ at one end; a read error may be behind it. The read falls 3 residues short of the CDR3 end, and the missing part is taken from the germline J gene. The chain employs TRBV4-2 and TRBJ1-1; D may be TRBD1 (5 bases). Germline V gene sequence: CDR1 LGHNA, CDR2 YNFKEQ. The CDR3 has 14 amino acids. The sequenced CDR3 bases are TGCGCCAGCAGCCCCGGACCGGGGGACACTGAA. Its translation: CASSPGPGDTE. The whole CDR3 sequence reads CASSPGPGDTEAFF.

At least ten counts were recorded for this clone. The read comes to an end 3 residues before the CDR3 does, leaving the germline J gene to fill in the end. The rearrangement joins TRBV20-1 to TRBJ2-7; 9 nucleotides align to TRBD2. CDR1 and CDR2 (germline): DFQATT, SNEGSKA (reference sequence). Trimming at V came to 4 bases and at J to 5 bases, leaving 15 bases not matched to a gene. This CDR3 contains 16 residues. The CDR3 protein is CSATPGFGGRGNEQYF. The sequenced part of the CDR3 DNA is TGCAGTGCTACGCCGGGTTTTGGCGGGAGGGGGAACGAG.

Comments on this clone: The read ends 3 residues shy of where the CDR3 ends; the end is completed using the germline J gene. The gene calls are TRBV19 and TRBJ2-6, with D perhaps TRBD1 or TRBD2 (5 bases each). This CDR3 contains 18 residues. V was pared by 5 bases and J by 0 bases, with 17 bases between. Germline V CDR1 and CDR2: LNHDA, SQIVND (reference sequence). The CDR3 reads CASSRDDSPYSGANVLTF. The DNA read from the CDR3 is TGTGCCAGTAGTCGGGATGACAGTCCCTACTCTGGGGCCAACGTC.

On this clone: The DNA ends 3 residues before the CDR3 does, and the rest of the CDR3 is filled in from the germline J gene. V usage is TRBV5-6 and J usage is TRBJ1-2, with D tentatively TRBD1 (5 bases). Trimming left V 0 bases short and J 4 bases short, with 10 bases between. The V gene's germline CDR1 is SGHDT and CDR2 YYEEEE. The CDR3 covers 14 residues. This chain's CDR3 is CASSLGGDLYGYTF. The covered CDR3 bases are TGTGCCAGCAGCTTGGGGGGGGACCTCTATGGC.

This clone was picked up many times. CDR3 DNA (partial): TGTGCCTGGAGTGACCAGCTCGGACAGGGATCGGGC. Encoded protein: CAWSDQLGQGSG. The whole CDR3 protein is CAWSDQLGQGSGYTF. V gene TRBV30 combines with J gene TRBJ1-2; 8 nucleotides match TRBD1. The read finishes 3 residues shy of the CDR3 end, and the germline J gene is used to complete it. This CDR3 is 15 amino acids long. Germline V gene data show CDR1 as GTSNPN and CDR2 as SVGIG (reference sequence).

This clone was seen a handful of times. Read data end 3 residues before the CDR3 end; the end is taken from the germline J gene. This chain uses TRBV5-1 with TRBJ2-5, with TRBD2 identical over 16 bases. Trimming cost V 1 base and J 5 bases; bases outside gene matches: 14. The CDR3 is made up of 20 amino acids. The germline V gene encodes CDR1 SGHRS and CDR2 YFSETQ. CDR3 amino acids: CASSLMGTGTSGRAGETQYF. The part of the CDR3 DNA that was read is TGCGCCAGCAGCTTGATGGGGACCGGGACTAGCGGGAGGGCCGGGGAGACC.

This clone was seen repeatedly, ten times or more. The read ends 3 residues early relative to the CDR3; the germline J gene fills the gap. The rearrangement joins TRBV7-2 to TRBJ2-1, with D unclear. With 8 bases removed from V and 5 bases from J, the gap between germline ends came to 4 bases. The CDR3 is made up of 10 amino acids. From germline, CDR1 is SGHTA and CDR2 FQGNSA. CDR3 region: CASSNNEQFF. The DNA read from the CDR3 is TGTGCCAGCTCAAACAATGAG. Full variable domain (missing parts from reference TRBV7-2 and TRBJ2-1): GAGVSQSPSNKVTEKGKDVELRCDPISGHTALYWYRQSLGQGLEFLIYFQGNSAPDKSGLPSDRFSAERTGGSVSTLTIQRTQQEDSAVYLCASSNNEQFFGPGTRLTVL.

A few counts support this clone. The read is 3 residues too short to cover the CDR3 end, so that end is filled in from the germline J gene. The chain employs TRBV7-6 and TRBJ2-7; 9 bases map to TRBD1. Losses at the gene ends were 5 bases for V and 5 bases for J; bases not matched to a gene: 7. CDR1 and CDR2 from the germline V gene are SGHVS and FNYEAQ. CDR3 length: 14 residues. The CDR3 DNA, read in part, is TGTGCCAGCAGCACTGGACAGGGGAGCAACGAG. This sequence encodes CASSTGQGSNE. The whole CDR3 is CASSTGQGSNEQYF.

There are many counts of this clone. The CDR3 spells CASSPRTTGGQVYEQYF. The covered CDR3 bases are TGTGCCAGCAGCCCAAGAACCACAGGGGGCCAGGTCTACGAG. The chain carries TRBV2 and TRBJ2-7; 9 positions agree with TRBD1. The missing CDR3 end, 3 residues past where the read stops, is filled in from the germline J gene. The trim removed 6 bases at V and 3 bases at J, leaving 15 bases unmatched. The germline V gene has CDR1 SNHLY and CDR2 FYNNEI. There are 17 residues in the CDR3.

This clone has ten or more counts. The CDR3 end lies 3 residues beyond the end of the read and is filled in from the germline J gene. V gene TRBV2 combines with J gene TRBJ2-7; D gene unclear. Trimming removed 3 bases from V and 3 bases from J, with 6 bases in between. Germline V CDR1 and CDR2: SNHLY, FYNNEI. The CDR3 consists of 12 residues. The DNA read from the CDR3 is TGTGCCAGCAGTGATACACGCTACGAG. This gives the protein CASSDTRYE. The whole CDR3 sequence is CASSDTRYEQYF.

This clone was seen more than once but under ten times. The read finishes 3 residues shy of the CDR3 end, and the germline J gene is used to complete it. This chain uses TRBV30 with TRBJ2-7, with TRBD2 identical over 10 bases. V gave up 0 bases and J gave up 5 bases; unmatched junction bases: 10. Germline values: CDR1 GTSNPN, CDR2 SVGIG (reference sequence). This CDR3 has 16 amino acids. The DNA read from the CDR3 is TGTGCCTGGAGTGTGTCCCTTACTAGCGGGATCAACGAG. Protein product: CAWSVSLTSGINE. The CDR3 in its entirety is CAWSVSLTSGINEQYF.

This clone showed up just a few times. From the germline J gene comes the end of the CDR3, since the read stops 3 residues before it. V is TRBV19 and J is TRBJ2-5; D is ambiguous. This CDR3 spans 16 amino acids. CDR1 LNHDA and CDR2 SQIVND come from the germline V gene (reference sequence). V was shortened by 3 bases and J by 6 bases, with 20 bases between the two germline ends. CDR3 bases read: TGTGCCAGTAGTATCGAAGACATTGCAAGCAAGCAGACC. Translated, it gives CASSIEDIASKQT. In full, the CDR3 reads CASSIEDIASKQTQYF.

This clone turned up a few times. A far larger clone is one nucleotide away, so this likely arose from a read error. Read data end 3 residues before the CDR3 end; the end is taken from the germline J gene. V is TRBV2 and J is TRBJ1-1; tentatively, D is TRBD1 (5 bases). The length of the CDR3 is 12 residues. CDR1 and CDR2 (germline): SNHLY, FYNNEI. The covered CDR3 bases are TGTGCCAGCAGCTACTCCGGGACTAGC. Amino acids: CASSYSGTS. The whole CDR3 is CASSYSGTSAFF.

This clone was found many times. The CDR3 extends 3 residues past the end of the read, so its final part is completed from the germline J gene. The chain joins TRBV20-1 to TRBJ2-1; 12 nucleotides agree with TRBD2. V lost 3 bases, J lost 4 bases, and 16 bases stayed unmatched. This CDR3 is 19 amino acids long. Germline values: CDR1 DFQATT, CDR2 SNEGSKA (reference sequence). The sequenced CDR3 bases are TGCAGTGCTAGCTCCGTCGGGCTAGCGGGAGGGCCAAAGTACAATGAG. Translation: CSASSVGLAGGPKYNE. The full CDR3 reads CSASSVGLAGGPKYNEQFF.

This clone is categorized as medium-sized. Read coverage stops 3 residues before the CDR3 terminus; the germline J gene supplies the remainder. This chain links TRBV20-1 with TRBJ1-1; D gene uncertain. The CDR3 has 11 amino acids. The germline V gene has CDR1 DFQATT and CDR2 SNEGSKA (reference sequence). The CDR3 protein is CSAREALRAFF. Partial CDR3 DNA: TGCAGTGCTAGAGAGGCGCTCAGG.